The 20 T cell receptor beta chains below were found in one sample sequenced in a study of T cells expressing NK-cell markers (TCRdb year 2020). Library prep was done by 5' RACE. Sequencing was carried out with an Illumina HiSeq 2000. Following TCRdb reprocessing, every CDR3 protein sequence forms one entry, and DNA is not provided. The record for this sample contains some 600,000 distinct CDR3 sequences. Around 4% of the sample comes from the top ten. Sequencing used blood T cells: a sorted CD56 or NKG2C T cell subset, CD4+ or CD8+ T cells, or bulk PBMC T cells (not recorded which). These TCRs come from a man between 18 and 35 years old in good health. Donor details come from another sample of the same person, matched by shared clones.

This sequence joins TRBV5-1 and TRBJ2-7; TCRdb outputs TRBD1, but without DNA this stays unchecked. This CDR3 has 14 amino acids. Germline V gene sequence: CDR1 SGHRS, CDR2 YFSETQ. CDR3 sequence: CASAQGASSYEQYF.

V and J are TRBV6-6 and TRBJ2-7; TCRdb picks TRBD2, but there is no DNA to check that call. Germline V CDR1 and CDR2: MNHNY, SVGAGI (reference sequence). The length of the CDR3 is 12 residues. CDR3 region: CASHSGTYEQYF.

The chain couples TRBV29-1 to TRBJ2-5. Germline V gene sequence: CDR1 SQVTM, CDR2 ANQGSEA. The CDR3 extends over 11 amino acids. This chain's CDR3 is CSSGQSETQYF.

The V and J genes are TRBV5-1 and TRBJ2-3; TCRdb names TRBD1, which stays unverified in the absence of DNA. CDR1 is SGHRS, CDR2 YFSETQ, per germline. The CDR3 length is 13 residues. This CDR3 reads CASSVNRGQAQYF.

The chain carries TRBV2 and TRBJ2-3; TCRdb designates TRBD2, a call that cannot be tested without DNA. This CDR3 has 15 amino acids. The germline V gene encodes CDR1 SNHLY and CDR2 FYNNEI. CDR3 sequence reads: CASSAREGDTDTQYF.

The genes are TRBV20-1 and TRBJ1-2. Per germline, CDR1 DFQATT and CDR2 SNEGSKA (reference sequence). The CDR3 covers 11 residues. CDR3 sequence: CSAIDDYGYTF.

V usage is TRBV21-1 and J usage is TRBJ1-6; as DNA is missing, the TRBD1 call by TCRdb cannot be tested. TRBV21-1 is a pseudogene segment. The CDR3 totals 13 residues. The chain's CDR3 is CARNRDRASPLHF.

The V and J genes are TRBV4-1 and TRBJ2-1. Germline CDR1 MGHRA, CDR2 YSYEKL. CDR3 length: 15 amino acids. The CDR3 loop reads CASSQERYAYNEQFF.

The chain employs TRBV6-4 and TRBJ1-1; TCRdb's D gene call, TRBD1, goes unchecked for lack of DNA. From germline, CDR1 is MRHNA and CDR2 SNTAGT. The CDR3 spans 14 residues. This CDR3 is CASSAAPGQDEAFF.

The rearrangement links TRBV29-1 to TRBJ2-2. Germline-derived CDR1 and CDR2 are SQVTM and ANQGSEA. CDR3 length: 11 residues. The CDR3 protein is CSVAETGELFF.

The rearrangement links TRBV5-1 to TRBJ1-2; TCRdb's D call, TRBD1, is unchecked because there is no DNA. Per the germline V gene, CDR1 is SGHRS and CDR2 is YFSETQ. The CDR3 totals 17 residues. CDR3 protein: CASSPDTETIPNYGYTF.

The CDR3 protein is CASSIGTGNGHNEQFF. This chain uses TRBV27 with TRBJ2-1; TCRdb lists TRBD1, though no DNA is available to test this call. Germline V CDR1 and CDR2: MNHEY, SMNVEV (reference sequence). There are 16 residues in the CDR3.

CDR3 sequence: CASSFSGGSRTDTQYF. The gene calls are TRBV5-1 and TRBJ2-3; TCRdb indicates TRBD1, and absent DNA this call remains unverified. Germline CDR1 SGHRS, CDR2 YFSETQ. The CDR3 spans 16 residues.

The rearrangement joins TRBV18 to TRBJ2-1; the TCRdb call, TRBD1, lacks DNA for checking. In germline, CDR1 is KGHSH, CDR2 LQKENI. CDR3 length: 15 amino acids. The CDR3 spells CASSPPMGRANEQFF.

V is TRBV27 and J is TRBJ2-1; TCRdb selects TRBD2, and the lack of DNA leaves this call unchecked. The CDR3 covers 13 residues. In germline, CDR1 is MNHEY, CDR2 SMNVEV (reference sequence). CDR3: CASTAGVYNEQFF.

The V gene is TRBV6-1, the J gene TRBJ2-1; the D call of TRBD2 rests on TCRdb alone, since no DNA is present to check it. This CDR3 region has 14 residues. Germline V CDR1 and CDR2: MNHNS, SASEGT. The CDR3 loop reads CASRGGEVDHEQFF.

V is TRBV12-3 or TRBV12-4 and J is TRBJ2-5. The CDR3 runs to 14 residues. The CDR3 region is CASSFFGTKETQYF.

V and J are TRBV5-1 and TRBJ2-4; lacking DNA, the TRBD2 call made by TCRdb goes unchecked. Germline V gives CDR1 SGHRS, CDR2 YFSETQ. This CDR3 has 16 amino acids. The CDR3 reads CASSLETSGAKNIQYF.

This sequence joins TRBV7-2 and TRBJ1-5; TCRdb calls TRBD1, which cannot be checked without DNA. Germline-derived CDR1 and CDR2 are SGHTA and FQGNSA. CDR3 length: 15 residues. The CDR3 loop reads CASSVLQGPNQPQHF.

The chain combines TRBV5-1 with TRBJ2-5. The length of the CDR3 is 14 residues. The germline V gene has CDR1 SGHRS and CDR2 YFSETQ. The CDR3 region is CASSTSKKQETQYF.